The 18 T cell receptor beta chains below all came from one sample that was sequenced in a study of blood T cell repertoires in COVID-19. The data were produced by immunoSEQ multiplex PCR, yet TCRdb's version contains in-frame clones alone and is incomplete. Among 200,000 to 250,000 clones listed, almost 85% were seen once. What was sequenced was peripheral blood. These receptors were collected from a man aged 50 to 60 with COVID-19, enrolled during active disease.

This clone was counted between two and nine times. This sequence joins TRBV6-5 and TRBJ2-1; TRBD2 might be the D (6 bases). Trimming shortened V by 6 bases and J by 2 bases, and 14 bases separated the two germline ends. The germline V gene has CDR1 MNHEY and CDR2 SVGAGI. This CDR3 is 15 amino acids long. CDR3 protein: CASRIASEPYNEQFF. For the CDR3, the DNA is TGTGCCAGCAGGATAGCTAGCGAACCCTACAATGAGCAGTTCTTC.

In DNA form, the CDR3 reads TGTGCCAGCAGCCGGCGACAGAGCTCCTATAATTCACCCCTCCACTTT. Encoded protein: CASSRRQSSYNSPLHF. The chain joins TRBV5-6 to TRBJ1-6, with TRBD1 as a possible D gene (5 bases). The CDR3 runs 16 residues. V lost 4 bases to trimming and J lost 0 bases, with 11 bases between them. Germline V lookup: CDR1 SGHDT, CDR2 YYEEEE.

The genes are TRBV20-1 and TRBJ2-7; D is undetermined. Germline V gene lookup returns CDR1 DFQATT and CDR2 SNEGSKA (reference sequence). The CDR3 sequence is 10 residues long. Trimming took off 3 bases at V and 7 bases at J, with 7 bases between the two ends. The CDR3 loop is CSASVEEQYF. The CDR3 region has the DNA TGCAGTGCTAGCGTAGAGGAGCAGTACTTC.

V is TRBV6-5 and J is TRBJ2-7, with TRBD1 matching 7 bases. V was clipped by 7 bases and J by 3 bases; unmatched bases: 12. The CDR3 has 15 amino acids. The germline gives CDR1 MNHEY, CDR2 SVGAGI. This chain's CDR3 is CASTHRDSTFYEQYF. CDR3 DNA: TGTGCCAGCACTCACCGGGACAGTACTTTCTACGAGCAGTACTTC.

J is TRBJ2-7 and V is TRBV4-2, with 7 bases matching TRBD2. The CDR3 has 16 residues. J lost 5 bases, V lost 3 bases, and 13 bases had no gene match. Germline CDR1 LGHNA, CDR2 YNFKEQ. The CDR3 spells CASSHGTSADYDEQYF. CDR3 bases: TGTGCCAGCAGCCATGGAACTAGCGCGGATTACGACGAGCAGTACTTC.

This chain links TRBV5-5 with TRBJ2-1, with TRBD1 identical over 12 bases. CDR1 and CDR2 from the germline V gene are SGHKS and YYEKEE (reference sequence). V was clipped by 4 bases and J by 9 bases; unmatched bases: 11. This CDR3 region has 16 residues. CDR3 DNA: TGTGCCAGCAGCCTACTGGGACAGGGGGCGCGGTCTGAGCAGTTCTTC. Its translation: CASSLLGQGARSEQFF.

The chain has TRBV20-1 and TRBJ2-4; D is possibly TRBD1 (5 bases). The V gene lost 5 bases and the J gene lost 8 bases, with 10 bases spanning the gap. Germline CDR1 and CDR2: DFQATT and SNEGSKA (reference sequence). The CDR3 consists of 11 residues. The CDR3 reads CSAPDIDIQYF. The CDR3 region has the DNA TGCAGTGCTCCGGACATTGACATTCAGTACTTC.

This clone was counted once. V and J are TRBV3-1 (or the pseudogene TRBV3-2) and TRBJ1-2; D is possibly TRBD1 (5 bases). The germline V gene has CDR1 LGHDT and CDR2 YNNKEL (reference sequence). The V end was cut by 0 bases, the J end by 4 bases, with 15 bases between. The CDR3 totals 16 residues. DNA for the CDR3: TGTGCCAGCAGCCAAGATCGTCAGGGAAGTCGCTATGGCTACACCTTC. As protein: CASSQDRQGSRYGYTF.

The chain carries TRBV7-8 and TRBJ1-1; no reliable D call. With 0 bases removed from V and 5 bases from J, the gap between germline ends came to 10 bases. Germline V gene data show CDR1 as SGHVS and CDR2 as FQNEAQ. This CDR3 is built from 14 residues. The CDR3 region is CASSLAAGGTEAFF. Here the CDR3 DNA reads TGTGCCAGCAGCTTAGCGGCAGGCGGGACTGAAGCTTTCTTT.

CDR3 residues: CASSPGTGIIDEQFF. The CDR3 DNA follows: TGCGCCAGCAGCCCAGGGACAGGGATTATCGATGAGCAGTTCTTC. This chain joins TRBV5-1 and TRBJ2-1, with 9 bases identical to TRBD1. This CDR3 spans 15 amino acids. V trimming: 4 bases; J trimming: 8 bases; junction bases outside the gene matches: 10. Germline lookup yields CDR1 SGHRS and CDR2 YFSETQ.

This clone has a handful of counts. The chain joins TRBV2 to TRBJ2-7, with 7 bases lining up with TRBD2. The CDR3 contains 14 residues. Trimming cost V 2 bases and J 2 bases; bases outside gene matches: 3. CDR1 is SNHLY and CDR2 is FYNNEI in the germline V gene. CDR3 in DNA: TGTGCCAGCAGTGAACAGGGAGGGCCCTACGAGCAGTACTTC. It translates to CASSEQGGPYEQYF.

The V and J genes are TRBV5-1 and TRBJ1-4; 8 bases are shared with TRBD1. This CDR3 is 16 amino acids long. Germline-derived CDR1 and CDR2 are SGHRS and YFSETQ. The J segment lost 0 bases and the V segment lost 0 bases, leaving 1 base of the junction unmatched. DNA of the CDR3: TGCGCCAGCAGCTTGGGACAGGGGACAACTAATGAAAAACTGTTTTTT. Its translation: CASSLGQGTTNEKLFF.

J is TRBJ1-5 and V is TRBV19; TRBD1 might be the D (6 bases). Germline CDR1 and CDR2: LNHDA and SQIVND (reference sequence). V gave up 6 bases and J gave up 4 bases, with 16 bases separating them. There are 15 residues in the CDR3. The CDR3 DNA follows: TGTGCCAGTAGCCTCCGGACAGTGTCAAATCAGCCCCAGCATTTT. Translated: CASSLRTVSNQPQHF.

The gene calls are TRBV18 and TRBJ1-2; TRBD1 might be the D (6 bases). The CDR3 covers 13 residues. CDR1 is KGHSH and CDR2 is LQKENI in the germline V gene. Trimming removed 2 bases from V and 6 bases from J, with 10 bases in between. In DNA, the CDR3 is TGTGCCAGCTCACCAATGACAGGCGATGGCTACACCTTC. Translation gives CASSPMTGDGYTF.

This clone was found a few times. The CDR3 coding sequence is TGTGCCAGCAGCCTAGGACAGGGGAAGGGTTCACCCCTCCACTTT. Residues: CASSLGQGKGSPLHF. The chain carries TRBV3-1 (or the pseudogene TRBV3-2) and TRBJ1-6, with 9 positions matching TRBD1. The CDR3 covers 15 residues. V dropped 4 bases and J dropped 9; count of bases not matched to a gene: 7. Germline assignment: CDR1 LGHDT and CDR2 YNNKEL (reference sequence).

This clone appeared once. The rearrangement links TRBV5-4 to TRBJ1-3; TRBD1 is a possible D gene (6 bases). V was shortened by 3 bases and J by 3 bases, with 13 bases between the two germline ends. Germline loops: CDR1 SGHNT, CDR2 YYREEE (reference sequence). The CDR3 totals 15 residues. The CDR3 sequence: CASSSDSVFGNTIYF. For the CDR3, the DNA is TGTGCCAGCAGCTCGGACAGCGTATTTGGAAACACCATATATTTT.

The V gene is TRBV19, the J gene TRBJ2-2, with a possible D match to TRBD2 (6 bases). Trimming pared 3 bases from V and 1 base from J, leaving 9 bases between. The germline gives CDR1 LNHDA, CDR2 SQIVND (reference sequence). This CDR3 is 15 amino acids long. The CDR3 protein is CASSIGGENTGELFF. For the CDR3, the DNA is TGTGCCAGTAGTATTGGCGGGGAGAACACCGGGGAGCTGTTTTTT.

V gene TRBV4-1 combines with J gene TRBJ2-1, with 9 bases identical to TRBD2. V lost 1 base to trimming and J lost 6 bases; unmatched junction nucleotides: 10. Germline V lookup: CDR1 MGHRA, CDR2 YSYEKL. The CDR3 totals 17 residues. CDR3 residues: CASSQAMAGGPRNEQFF. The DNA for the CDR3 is TGCGCCAGCAGCCAAGCGATGGCGGGGGGGCCCCGCAATGAGCAGTTCTTC.